This T cell receptor beta chain appears in the sequencing data of a study of T cell repertoires in cytomegalovirus infection. Study background: Recently identified HLA-C-restricted and well-studied HLA-B-restricted CMV epitopes were used.

TCRdb independently ran MiXCR on the reads; one entry per CDR3 protein. Of fewer than 150,000 distinct CDR3 sequences in the sample, around 31% were seen once. This clonotype has just a few counts. The antigen remains unidentified. The clonotype originates from a human donor in good health (CMV status not recorded). Some clones in this sample may be carry-over from other donors' samples. The specimen was CD8+ T cells from cultured PBMCs, collected from culture after CMV antigen stimulation.

CDR3 loop: CASSSQGPLGNQPQHF. In nucleotides, the CDR3 is TGTGCCAGCAGCTCCCAGGGGCCTTTAGGTAATCAGCCCCAGCATTTT. The rearrangement links TRBV7-2 to TRBJ1-5, with D possibly TRBD1 on 6 matching bases. Germline lookup yields CDR1 SGHTA and CDR2 FQGNSA. The CDR3 runs 16 residues. Trimming shortened V by 4 bases and J by 4 bases, and 17 bases separated the two germline ends.